The source of this T cell receptor beta chain is a study of blood T cell repertoires in COVID-19. Study as a whole: T cells, B-cell-depleted T cells, or PBMCs provided the cDNA or gDNA that served as material.

Cohort allocation depended upon clinical history that participants reported. Assay used: immunoSEQ multiplex PCR; TCRdb lists only in-frame clones, some missing. This table holds approximately 130,000 clones, over 80% found once. The CDR3 runs 14 residues. Trimming removed 4 bases at V and 7 bases at J, with 17 bases between. Germline CDR1 LGHDT, CDR2 YNNKEL (reference sequence). The sample comprised PBMCs or T cells enriched from blood (not recorded which). V usage is TRBV3-1 (or the pseudogene TRBV3-2) and J usage is TRBJ2-7; D possibly corresponds to TRBD2 (7 bases). This TCR derives from a man younger than 45 who had recovered from COVID-19. The DNA for the CDR3 is TGTGCCAGCAGCCCTCCTGGGGGGGCGAGGGAGCAGTACGTC. Translation: CASSPPGGAREQYV.